The 15 T cell receptor beta chains below were found in one sample sequenced in a study of shared clonotypes between healthy human individuals. Sequenced by immunoSEQ multiplex PCR; TCRdb stores in-frame clones only, minus some. Among under 550,000 clones listed, less than 96% were seen once. The material sequenced was naive CD4+ T cells sorted from blood. Subset given: CD45RA+ positively selected. The source is a woman younger than 45 in good health.

This sequence joins TRBV28 and TRBJ2-4; 8 bases are a match to TRBD1. The CDR3 length is 12 residues. The V segment lost 10 bases and the J segment 6 bases; nucleotides outside the gene matches: 5. Germline values: CDR1 MDHEN, CDR2 SYDVKM. The CDR3 spells CATGQGLNIQYF. For the CDR3, the DNA is TGTGCCACCGGACAGGGTTTAAACATTCAGTACTTC.

The V gene is TRBV28, the J gene TRBJ2-7; TRBD1 or TRBD2 may be the D gene (5 bases each). The CDR3 has 11 residues. V lost 6 bases to trimming and J lost 7 bases, with 10 bases between them. The V gene's germline CDR1 is MDHEN and CDR2 SYDVKM. The CDR3 region is CASSYGTEQYF. Here the CDR3 DNA reads TGTGCCAGCAGCTATGGGACGGAGCAGTACTTC.

This chain connects TRBV11-1 to TRBJ1-1; no firm D call. The V end lost 9 bases, the J end lost 0 bases, and 14 bases lay between the germline ends. CDR1 and CDR2 (germline): SGHAT, FQDESV (reference sequence). The CDR3 loop spans 14 amino acids. CDR3 nucleotides: TGTGCCAGTAGTTTAGGGAGCCTGAACACTGAAGCTTTCTTT. This encodes CASSLGSLNTEAFF.

The CDR3 here is CASSLDRSSYEQYF. Here the CDR3 DNA reads TGTGCCAGCAGCCTGGACAGGAGCTCCTACGAGCAGTACTTC. The chain uses TRBV5-4 and TRBJ2-7; TRBD1 agrees at 7 bases. There are 14 residues in the CDR3. The V gene's germline CDR1 is SGHNT and CDR2 YYREEE (reference sequence). J lost 0 bases, V lost 4 bases, and 4 bases had no gene match.

On this clone: Other nucleotide sequences from this sample produce the same CDR3. The genes are TRBV5-1 and TRBJ1-4; D is uncertain. CDR3 length: 14 residues. V lost 0 bases and J 0 bases, leaving 3 bases between the germline ends. Germline CDR1 SGHRS, CDR2 YFSETQ. Here the CDR3 reads CASSLGATNEKLFF. The CDR3 coding sequence is TGCGCCAGCAGCTTGGGTGCAACTAATGAAAAACTGTTTTTT.

V gene TRBV7-9 combines with J gene TRBJ1-4; possible D gene TRBD1, 6 bases. Germline V CDR1 and CDR2: SEHNR, FQNEAQ (reference sequence). The CDR3 spans 17 residues. V was cut by 1 base and J by 10 bases, with 22 bases left in between. The CDR3 DNA is TGTGCCAGCAGCTTAGGCTCCCCGACAGGACCCGTGGGAAAACTGTTTTTT. This codes for CASSLGSPTGPVGKLFF. Combining the CDR3 with reference TRBV7-9 and TRBJ1-4 gives the whole variable domain DTGVSQNPRHKITKRGQNVTFRCDPISEHNRLYWYRQTLGQGPEFLTYFQNEAQLEKSRLLSDRFSAERPKGSFSTLEIQRTEQGDSAMYLCASSLGSPTGPVGKLFFGSGTQLSVL.

The rearrangement links TRBV6-6 to TRBJ1-5, with D possibly matching TRBD1 (6 bases). Trimming stripped 9 bases from V and 2 bases from J, with 14 bases between. The CDR3 is made up of 14 amino acids. Looked up from germline, CDR1 is MNHNY and CDR2 is SVGAGI (reference sequence). CDR3 region: CASNVGGRNQPQHF. DNA for the CDR3: TGTGCCAGTAACGTTGGGGGCCGCAATCAGCCCCAGCATTTT.

This chain uses TRBV6-1 with TRBJ2-3; 9 nucleotides match TRBD1. CDR1 and CDR2 (germline): MNHNS, SASEGT. The trim removed 7 bases at V and 5 bases at J, leaving 4 bases unmatched. The CDR3 is made up of 13 amino acids. CDR3 DNA: TGTGCCAGCATTCTGGACAGGGGAGATACGCAGTATTTT. Translating gives CASILDRGDTQYF.

This chain joins TRBV19 and TRBJ1-1; D is perhaps TRBD1 (6 bases). This CDR3 is built from 16 residues. Germline V gives CDR1 LNHDA, CDR2 SQIVND (reference sequence). V lost 6 bases, J lost 1 base, and 18 bases lay in between. The CDR3 DNA is TGTGCCAGTAGAGAGGAGGGGGGCAGAAAGAACACTGAAGCTTTCTTT. Translation gives CASREEGGRKNTEAFF.

In this sample, this clone turned up once. The J gene is TRBJ2-1, the V gene TRBV7-9; D remains unclear. The CDR3 is 13 amino acids. Germline V gene data show CDR1 as SEHNR and CDR2 as FQNEAQ (reference sequence). Between the trimmed V and J ends, which lost 2 bases and 9 bases, there was a span of 11 bases. The CDR3 coding sequence is TGTGCCAGCAGCTTATCCTCTGGGATTGAGCAGTTCTTC. Its translation: CASSLSSGIEQFF.

In this sample, this clone turned up once. The rearrangement joins TRBV28 to TRBJ1-3; possibly TRBD1 for D (5 bases). The ends were cut back, 7 bases at V and 2 bases at J, with 12 bases in the middle. Germline assignment: CDR1 MDHEN and CDR2 SYDVKM. The CDR3 is 14 amino acids. CDR3 DNA: TGTGCCAGCACAGGGTGGAGTACTGGAAACACCATATATTTT. This sequence encodes CASTGWSTGNTIYF.

This chain uses TRBV5-3 with TRBJ2-3; 7 bases agree with TRBD2. TRBV5-3 carries the ORF label, with uncertain function. V trimming: 5 bases; J trimming: 3 bases; junction bases outside the gene matches: 12. The CDR3 contains 16 residues. Here the CDR3 DNA reads TGTGCCAGAAGATGGCTGGCGGGAGTTATGACAGATACGCAGTATTTT. It codes for CARRWLAGVMTDTQYF.

The chain joins TRBV4-1 to TRBJ2-1; perhaps TRBD2 as D (6 bases). The CDR3 is 17 amino acids. In germline, CDR1 is MGHRA, CDR2 YSYEKL. V lost 5 bases and J lost 0, with 17 bases in between. This CDR3 is CASSTWPAGSSYNEQFF. The CDR3 bases are TGCGCCAGCAGCACTTGGCCGGCGGGGAGCTCCTACAATGAGCAGTTCTTC.

This clone was detected once. The rearrangement uses TRBV28 and TRBJ2-5; TRBD2 matches 7 bases. The end of the DNA fits TRBJ2-7 better, so the J call may be wrong. Looked up from germline, CDR1 is MDHEN and CDR2 is SYDVKM. The CDR3 consists of 15 residues. The CDR3 DNA follows: TGTGCCAGCACCCTGAGCGGGACTCTAACCTACGAGCAGTACTTC. Its protein is CASTLSGTLTYEQYF.

The rearrangement links TRBV2 to TRBJ2-7, with 12 bases matching TRBD2. Germline V gives CDR1 SNHLY, CDR2 FYNNEI. CDR3 length: 15 amino acids. With 8 bases clipped from V and 2 bases from J, the junction kept 7 bases outside the gene matches. The CDR3 spells CASGRLAGGPYEQYF. CDR3 sequence (DNA): TGTGCCAGCGGTCGGCTAGCGGGAGGGCCCTACGAGCAGTACTTC. The entire variable domain, with the rest obtained from reference TRBV2 and TRBJ2-7, is as follows: EPEVTQTPSHQVTQMGQEVILRCVPISNHLYFYWYRQILGQKVEFLVSFYNNEISEKSEIFDDQFSVERPDGSNFTLKIRSTKLEDSAMYFCASGRLAGGPYEQYFGPGTRLTVT.